This paragraph reports one T cell receptor beta chain. Its antigen is unidentified. Assay: immunoSEQ multiplex PCR; the TCRdb copy retains only in-frame clones and omits some. The sample has some 120,000 clones, about nine tenths seen once. These data come from a study of T cell clones after liver transplantation. Notes on the study in general: A larger donor-reactive than third-party decline suggested partial antigen-specific deletion.

Thawed unstimulated PBMCs were FACS-sorted by CD3, CD4 and CD8 into two populations. From germline, CDR1 is LNHNV and CDR2 YYDKDF (reference sequence). J lost 3 bases, V lost 4 bases, and 8 bases had no gene match. This CDR3 comprises 15 residues. This chain connects TRBV15 to TRBJ2-7; 8 bases are a match to TRBD1. The TCR sequence derives from a human patient who received a liver transplant. Some of the T cells may derive from the graft donor. The specimen was CD4+ T cells from blood, collected 12 months after liver transplant. CDR3 DNA sequence: TGTGCCACCAGCATGAATGACAGGGGACTCTACGAGCAGTACTTC. Amino acid sequence: CATSMNDRGLYEQYF.